This T cell receptor (beta chain) was observed in a study of spatial heterogeneity in lung cancer. As for the study in general: Detected sequences consistently included more beta-chain ones than alpha-chain ones.

This CDR3 is 16 amino acids long. Germline V lookup: CDR1 SEHNR, CDR2 FQNEAQ (reference sequence). J was trimmed by 7 bases and V by 3 bases; bases with no gene match: 9. This clonotype was seen at least ten times. Time point reported: blood at routine non-recurrence follow-up after resection. Tumor, nontumor lung or frozen PBMC supplied whole RNA that was sequenced unsorted. In the library, each TCR cDNA molecule bore its own unique molecular identifier. MiXCR, applied by TCRdb to the 5' RACE reads, yields one record per CDR3 protein. Seen here are just over 70,000 distinct CDR3 sequences, nearly 9% observed once, and the top ten hold 1.9%.

This chain joins TRBV7-9 and TRBJ1-4; 9 bases are shared with TRBD1. Sequencing was performed on PBMCs, taken at follow-up. The sequence was collected from a female donor with early-stage non-small cell lung cancer. The CDR3 DNA reads as TGTGCCAGCAGCTTTGGGACAGGGTTGATCGGTGAAAAACTGTTTTTT. Translating gives CASSFGTGLIGEKLFF.